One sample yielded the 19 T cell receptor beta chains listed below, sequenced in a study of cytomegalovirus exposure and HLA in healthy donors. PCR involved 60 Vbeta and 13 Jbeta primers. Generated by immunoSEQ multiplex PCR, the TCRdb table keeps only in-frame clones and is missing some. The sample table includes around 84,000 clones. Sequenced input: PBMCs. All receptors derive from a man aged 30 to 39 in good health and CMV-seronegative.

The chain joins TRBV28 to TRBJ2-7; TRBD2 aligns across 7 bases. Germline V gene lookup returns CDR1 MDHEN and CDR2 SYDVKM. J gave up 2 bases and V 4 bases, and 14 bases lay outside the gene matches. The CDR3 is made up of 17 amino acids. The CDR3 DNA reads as TGTGCCAGCAGTTCTCCCGCGGAGGCTAGCGGTCCCTACGAGCAGTACTTC. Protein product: CASSSPAEASGPYEQYF.

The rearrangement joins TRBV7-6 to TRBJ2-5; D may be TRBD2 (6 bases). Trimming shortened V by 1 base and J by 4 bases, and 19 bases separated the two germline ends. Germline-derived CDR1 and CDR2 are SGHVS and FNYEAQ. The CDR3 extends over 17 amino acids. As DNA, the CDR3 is TGTGCCAGCAGCTTAGAGTTGTCAGGGACGGGAGCAGAGACCCAGTACTTC. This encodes CASSLELSGTGAETQYF.

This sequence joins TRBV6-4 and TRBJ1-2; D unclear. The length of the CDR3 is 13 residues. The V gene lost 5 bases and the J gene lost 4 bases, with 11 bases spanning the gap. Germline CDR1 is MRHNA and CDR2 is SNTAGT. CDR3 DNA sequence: TGTGCCAGCAGTTCGGGGTCCCCCTATGGCTACACCTTC. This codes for CASSSGSPYGYTF.

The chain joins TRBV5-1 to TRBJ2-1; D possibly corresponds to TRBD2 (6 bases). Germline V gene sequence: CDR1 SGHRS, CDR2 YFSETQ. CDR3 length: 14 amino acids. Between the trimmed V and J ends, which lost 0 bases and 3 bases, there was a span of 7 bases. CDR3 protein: CASSLGGVYNEQFF. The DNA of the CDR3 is TGCGCCAGCAGCTTGGGGGGGGTCTACAATGAGCAGTTCTTC.

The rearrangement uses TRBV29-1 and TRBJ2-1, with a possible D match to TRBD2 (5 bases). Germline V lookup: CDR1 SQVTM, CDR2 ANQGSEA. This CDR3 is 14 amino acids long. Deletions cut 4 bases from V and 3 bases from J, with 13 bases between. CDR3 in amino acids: CSVVRTASYNEQFF. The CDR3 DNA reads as TGCAGCGTTGTTCGGACTGCCAGCTACAATGAGCAGTTCTTC.

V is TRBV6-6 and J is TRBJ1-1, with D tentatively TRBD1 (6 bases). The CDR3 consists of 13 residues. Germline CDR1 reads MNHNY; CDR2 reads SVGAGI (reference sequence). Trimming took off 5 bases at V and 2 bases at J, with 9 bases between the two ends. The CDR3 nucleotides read TGTGCCAGCAGTGTGGGACACAACACTGAAGCTTTCTTT. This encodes CASSVGHNTEAFF.

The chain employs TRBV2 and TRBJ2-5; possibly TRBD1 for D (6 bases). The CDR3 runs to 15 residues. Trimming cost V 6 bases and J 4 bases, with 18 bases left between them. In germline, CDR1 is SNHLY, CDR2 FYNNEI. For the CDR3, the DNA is TGTGCCAGCAGGGCCGATAATCAGGGGCTAGAGACCCAGTACTTC. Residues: CASRADNQGLETQYF.

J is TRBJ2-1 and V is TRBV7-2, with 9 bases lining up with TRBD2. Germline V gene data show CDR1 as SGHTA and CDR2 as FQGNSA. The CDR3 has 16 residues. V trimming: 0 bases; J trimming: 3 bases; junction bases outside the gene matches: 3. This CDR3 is CASSLAIAGVYNEQFF. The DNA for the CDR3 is TGTGCCAGCAGCTTAGCGATAGCGGGAGTCTACAATGAGCAGTTCTTC.

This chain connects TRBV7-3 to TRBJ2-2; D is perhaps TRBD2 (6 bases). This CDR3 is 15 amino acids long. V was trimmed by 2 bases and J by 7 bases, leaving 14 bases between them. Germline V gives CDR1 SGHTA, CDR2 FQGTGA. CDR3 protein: CASSLGGNKVGELFF. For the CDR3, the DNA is TGTGCCAGCAGCTTAGGCGGGAATAAGGTCGGGGAGCTGTTTTTT.

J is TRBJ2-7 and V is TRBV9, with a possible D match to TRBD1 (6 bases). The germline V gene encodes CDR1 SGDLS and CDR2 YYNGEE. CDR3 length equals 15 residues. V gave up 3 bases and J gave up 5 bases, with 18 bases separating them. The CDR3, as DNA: TGTGCCAGCAGCGAAGCCCACACAGGGATCCACGAGCAGTACTTC. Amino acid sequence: CASSEAHTGIHEQYF.

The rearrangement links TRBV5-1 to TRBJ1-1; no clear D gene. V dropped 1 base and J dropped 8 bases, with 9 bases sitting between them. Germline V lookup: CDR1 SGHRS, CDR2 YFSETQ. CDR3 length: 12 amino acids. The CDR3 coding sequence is TGCGCCAGCAGCTTGACCGGGAAGGAAGCTTTCTTT. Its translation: CASSLTGKEAFF.

The CDR3 protein is CATRTSGEGETQYF. The CDR3, as DNA: TGTGCCACCCGGACTAGCGGGGAGGGTGAGACCCAGTACTTC. V is TRBV28 and J is TRBJ2-5, with TRBD2 matching 12 bases. The CDR3 consists of 14 residues. J was trimmed by 5 bases and V by 10 bases; bases with no gene match: 8. Per germline, CDR1 MDHEN and CDR2 SYDVKM.

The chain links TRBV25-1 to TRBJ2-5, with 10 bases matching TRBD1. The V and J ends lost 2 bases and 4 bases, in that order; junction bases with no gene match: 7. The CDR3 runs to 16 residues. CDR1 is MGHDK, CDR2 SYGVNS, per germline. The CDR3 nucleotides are TGTGCCAGCAGTGAAAGTGGGACAGGGGATGTAGAGACCCAGTACTTC. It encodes CASSESGTGDVETQYF.

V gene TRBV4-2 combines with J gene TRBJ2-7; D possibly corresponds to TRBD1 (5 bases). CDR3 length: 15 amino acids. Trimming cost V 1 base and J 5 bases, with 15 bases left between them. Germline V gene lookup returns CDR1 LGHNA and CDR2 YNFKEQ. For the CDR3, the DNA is TGTGCCAGCAGCCAAGTAGGGGCCCGAATCCACGAGCAGTACTTC. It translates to CASSQVGARIHEQYF.

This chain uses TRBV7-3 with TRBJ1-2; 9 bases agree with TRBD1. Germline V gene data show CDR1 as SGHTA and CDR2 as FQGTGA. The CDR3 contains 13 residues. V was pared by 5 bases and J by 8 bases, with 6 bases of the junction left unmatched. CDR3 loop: CASSPDRGRGYTF. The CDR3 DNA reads TGTGCCAGCAGCCCCGACAGGGGGAGAGGCTACACCTTC.

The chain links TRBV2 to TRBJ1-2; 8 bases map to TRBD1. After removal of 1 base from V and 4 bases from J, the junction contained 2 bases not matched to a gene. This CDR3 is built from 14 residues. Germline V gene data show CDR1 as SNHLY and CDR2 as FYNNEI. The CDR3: CASSEGQGFYGYTF. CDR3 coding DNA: TGTGCCAGCAGTGAAGGACAGGGGTTCTATGGCTACACCTTC.

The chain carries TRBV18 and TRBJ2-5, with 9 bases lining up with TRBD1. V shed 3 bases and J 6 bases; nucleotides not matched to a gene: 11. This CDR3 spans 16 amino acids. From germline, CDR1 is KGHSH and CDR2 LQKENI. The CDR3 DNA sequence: TGTGCCAGCTCACCCGTCCCGGGACAGGGTGAAAAGACCCAGTACTTC. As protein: CASSPVPGQGEKTQYF.

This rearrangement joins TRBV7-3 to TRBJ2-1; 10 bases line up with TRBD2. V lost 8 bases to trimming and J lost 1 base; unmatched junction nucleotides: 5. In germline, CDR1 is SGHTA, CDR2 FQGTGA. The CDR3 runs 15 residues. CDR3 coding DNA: TGTGCCAGCGGATTAGCGGGGGGTTCCTACAATGAGCAGTTCTTC. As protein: CASGLAGGSYNEQFF.

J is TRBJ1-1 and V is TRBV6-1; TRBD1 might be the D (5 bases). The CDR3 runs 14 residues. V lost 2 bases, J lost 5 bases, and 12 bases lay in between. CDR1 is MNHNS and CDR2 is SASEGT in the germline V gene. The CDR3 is CASSELGGWTEAFF. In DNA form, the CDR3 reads TGTGCCAGCAGTGAATTGGGGGGGTGGACTGAAGCTTTCTTT.